This T cell receptor beta chain was sequenced for a study of cytomegalovirus exposure and HLA in healthy donors. This clone was detected only once. Trimming left V 2 bases short and J 2 bases short, with 12 bases between. The CDR3 spans 15 residues. Germline V gene lookup returns CDR1 SGHVS and CDR2 FNYEAQ. The PCR used 60 Vbeta and 13 Jbeta primers. Data came from immunoSEQ multiplex PCR; TCRdb stores just in-frame clones and leaves some out. The sample carries about 160,000 clones, around 83% recorded once. Sequences were obtained from PBMCs. This sequence originates from a man aged 45-65 years in good health and CMV-seropositive. The chain links TRBV7-6 to TRBJ1-1; D unresolved. CDR3 coding DNA: TGTGCCAGCAGCTTAAAAATCCGGGATAACACTGAAGCTTTCTTT. This translates into CASSLKIRDNTEAFF. Supplemented by reference TRBV7-6 and TRBJ1-1, the full variable domain reads GAGVSQSPRYKVTKRGQDVALRCDPISGHVSLYWYRQALGQGPEFLTYFNYEAQQDKSGLPNDRFSAERPEGSISTLTIQRTEQRDSAMYRCASSLKIRDNTEAFFGQGTRLTVV.